What follows are 18 T cell receptor beta chains derived from one specimen sequenced in a study of blood T cell repertoires in COVID-19 (dated by TCRdb to the early 2020s). The receptor library was made with the immunoSEQ multiplex PCR assay. The immuneACCESS repertoire file appears here via TCRdb, limited to in-frame rearrangements. These files lack a portion of the clones; in checked studies, under half of the deficit traces to unresolved V genes, and the cause of the others is not known. This sample lists around 200,000 clones; approximately 78% were detected once. About 9.3% of the sample is taken by the ten largest. Sequenced input: PBMCs or T cells enriched from blood (not recorded which). These receptor sequences come from a man aged 35 to 55 who had recovered from COVID-19.

The V call is TRBV4-1, the J call TRBJ2-5; the D is unclear. Germline V lookup: CDR1 MGHRA, CDR2 YSYEKL. The CDR3 runs 16 residues. V dropped 1 base and J dropped 1 base, with 13 bases sitting between them. The CDR3 sequence is CASSQVFGLGQETQYF. In DNA, the CDR3 is TGCGCCAGCAGCCAAGTATTCGGTCTTGGCCAAGAGACCCAGTACTTC.

This clone was observed a single time. This chain uses TRBV4-1 with TRBJ1-2, with a weak D call TRBD1 (5 bases). Trimming stripped 1 base from V and 2 bases from J, with 20 bases between. From germline, CDR1 is MGHRA and CDR2 YSYEKL. The CDR3 covers 18 residues. The CDR3 spells CASSQGKGGAPGNYGYTF. DNA of the CDR3: TGCGCCAGCAGCCAAGGAAAGGGAGGGGCCCCAGGGAACTATGGCTACACCTTC.

The DNA for the CDR3 is TGTGCTAGTGGTCTGCGCCAACTAGGGGATACGCAGTATTTT. Its protein product is CASGLRQLGDTQYF. The chain combines TRBV12-5 with TRBJ2-3, with D tentatively TRBD2 (5 bases). Germline-derived CDR1 and CDR2 are LGHNT and FRNRAP. V lost 5 bases and J 6 bases, leaving 15 bases between the germline ends. This CDR3 contains 14 residues.

V gene TRBV10-2 combines with J gene TRBJ1-2; D remains ambiguous. The germline V and J ends were trimmed by 2 bases and 2 bases, with 18 bases remaining between them. This CDR3 is 17 amino acids long. Germline V CDR1 and CDR2: WSHSY, SAAADI. CDR3 amino acids: CASSEVGSGERNYGYTF. The CDR3 DNA reads as TGCGCCAGCAGTGAGGTGGGATCCGGGGAAAGAAACTATGGCTACACCTTC.

The chain combines TRBV6-2 or TRBV6-3 with TRBJ2-2; tentatively, D is TRBD2 (5 bases). Trimming left V 0 bases short and J 5 bases short, with 13 bases between. CDR1 and CDR2 from the germline V gene are MNHEY and SVGEGT. This CDR3 contains 16 residues. The DNA of the CDR3 is TGTGCCAGCAGTTACTCTACAGAGACTATGACCGGGGAGCTGTTTTTT. It is translated as CASSYSTETMTGELFF.

Concerning this clone itself: The sample holds other DNA sequences that translate to the same CDR3. The chain links TRBV29-1 to TRBJ1-1; D not certain. CDR1 is SQVTM and CDR2 is ANQGSEA in the germline V gene. This CDR3 contains 12 residues. V was trimmed by 4 bases and J by 2 bases, leaving 8 bases between them. The CDR3, as DNA: TGCAGCGTTGTGCGGGGAAACACTGAAGCTTTCTTT. Its translation is CSVVRGNTEAFF.

Details on this clone: The same CDR3 also results from other DNA sequences found in this sample. The chain is built from TRBV3-1 (or the pseudogene TRBV3-2) and TRBJ2-7; D remains ambiguous. V was clipped by 0 bases and J by 7 bases, with 7 bases between them. Per germline, CDR1 LGHDT and CDR2 YNNKEL (reference sequence). This CDR3 contains 12 residues. The CDR3 region is CASSQEAREQYF. CDR3 nucleotide sequence: TGTGCCAGCAGCCAAGAGGCACGAGAGCAGTACTTC.

J is TRBJ2-3 and V is TRBV5-1; 11 positions match TRBD1. CDR1 is SGHRS and CDR2 is YFSETQ in the germline V gene. CDR3 length equals 19 residues. After removal of 5 bases from V and 4 bases from J, the junction contained 18 bases not matched to a gene. This CDR3 is CASRSIDFRTGGVADTQYF. The DNA of the CDR3 is TGCGCCAGCAGATCCATCGACTTTAGGACAGGGGGCGTCGCAGATACGCAGTATTTT.

The chain links TRBV19 to TRBJ1-6, with 9 bases that match TRBD1. The J segment lost 5 bases and the V segment lost 9 bases, leaving 5 bases of the junction unmatched. Per the germline V gene, CDR1 is LNHDA and CDR2 is SQIVND (reference sequence). The CDR3 is 14 residues long. CDR3 nucleotides: TGTGCCAGCAAGGGACAGGGAAATAATTCACCCCTCCACTTT. As protein: CASKGQGNNSPLHF.

The chain recombines TRBV4-1 with TRBJ1-2; no firm D call. The length of the CDR3 is 16 residues. CDR1 MGHRA and CDR2 YSYEKL come from the germline V gene. The V gene lost 1 base and the J gene lost 3 bases, with 15 bases spanning the gap. CDR3 amino acids: CASSQALGRSYYGYTF. The CDR3 DNA sequence: TGCGCCAGCAGCCAAGCCTTGGGCAGGTCGTACTATGGCTACACCTTC.

This clone turned up a few times. This rearrangement joins TRBV19 to TRBJ1-6; the D is unclear. With 3 bases removed from V and 10 bases from J, the gap between germline ends came to 10 bases. This CDR3 comprises 13 residues. Germline CDR1 reads LNHDA; CDR2 reads SQIVND (reference sequence). The CDR3 DNA reads TGTGCCAGTAGTATTGGAGGGTACTCACCCCTCCACTTT. It translates to CASSIGGYSPLHF.

The J gene is TRBJ1-6, the V gene TRBV19, with D unresolved. The V gene lost 1 base and the J gene lost 6 bases, with 10 bases spanning the gap. Germline CDR1 reads LNHDA; CDR2 reads SQIVND (reference sequence). The CDR3 spans 15 residues. CDR3 region: CASSIGTAPNSPLHF. The CDR3 DNA follows: TGTGCCAGTAGTATAGGCACAGCCCCTAATTCACCCCTCCACTTT.

This chain joins TRBV24-1 and TRBJ1-5; D remains unclear. Germline V CDR1 and CDR2: KGHDR, SFDVKD. The V gene lost 4 bases and the J gene lost 6 bases, with 9 bases spanning the gap. CDR3 length: 13 residues. The CDR3 DNA follows: TGTGCCACCAGTGACAGGTCCGGTCAGCCCCAGCATTTT. This translates into CATSDRSGQPQHF.

The gene calls are TRBV19 and TRBJ1-1; D not resolved. Per germline, CDR1 LNHDA and CDR2 SQIVND (reference sequence). This CDR3 is 13 amino acids long. V was pared by 3 bases and J by 4 bases, with 9 bases between. CDR3 in amino acids: CASSIASSTEAFF. CDR3 DNA sequence: TGTGCCAGTAGTATCGCGTCGAGCACTGAAGCTTTCTTT.

The J gene is TRBJ2-3, the V gene TRBV9; D gene ambiguous. Germline V gene sequence: CDR1 SGDLS, CDR2 YYNGEE. The length of the CDR3 is 13 residues. Trimming cost V 0 bases and J 1 base, with 3 bases left between them. CDR3 amino acids: CASSVAGTDTQYF. In DNA form, the CDR3 reads TGTGCCAGCAGCGTAGCCGGCACAGATACGCAGTATTTT.

The chain uses TRBV7-9 and TRBJ2-1; D unclear. The V and J ends lost 1 base and 6 bases respectively, with 4 bases between them. Germline V gene lookup returns CDR1 SEHNR and CDR2 FQNEAQ (reference sequence). The CDR3 extends over 12 amino acids. The CDR3 sequence: CASSLGSNEQFF. Written as DNA, the CDR3 is TGTGCCAGCAGCTTAGGTAGCAATGAGCAGTTCTTC.

The J gene is TRBJ2-5, the V gene TRBV5-1; D may be TRBD1 (8 bases). CDR3 length: 15 residues. V dropped 4 bases and J dropped 3 bases, with 16 bases sitting between them. The germline gives CDR1 SGHRS, CDR2 YFSETQ. CDR3 coding DNA: TGCGCCAGCAGCACACGGACAGGGAGGGAAGAGACCCAGTACTTC. This codes for CASSTRTGREETQYF.

This chain uses TRBV5-8 with TRBJ2-7; a weak D match, TRBD2 (7 bases). V lost 1 base, J lost 2 bases, and 10 bases lay in between. Per germline, CDR1 SGHTS and CDR2 YDEGEE. The CDR3 covers 14 residues. CDR3 protein: CASSLLGGPYEQYF. CDR3 nucleotide sequence: TGTGCCAGCAGCTTGCTGGGGGGGCCCTACGAGCAGTACTTC.